The subject of this entry is one TCR beta chain. Its antigen is unidentified. Each CDR3 protein is one row after TCRdb ran MiXCR on the 5' RACE reads. The sample records about 370,000 distinct CDR3 sequences, more than 9% being singletons. This record belongs to a study of T cells after yellow fever vaccination. Findings of the study overall: Subsequent booster samples again held most clones from primary vaccination (96% CD4, 85% to 90% CD8). Shared CD4/CD8 clonotypes were a small share, likely from convergent recombination. Sorted repertoires could include abundant contaminating clonotypes from bulk cells.

Trimming pared 0 bases from V and 4 bases from J, leaving 17 bases between. The CDR3 consists of 17 residues. The germline V gene has CDR1 MGHRA and CDR2 YSYEKL. The input for sequencing was PBMCs, taken on the day of the first yellow fever vaccination. This clonotype was obtained from a man aged 18 to 29 who received the YFV17D yellow fever vaccine. The gene calls are TRBV4-1 and TRBJ2-3, with D perhaps TRBD1 (7 bases). The DNA of the CDR3 is TGCGCCAGCAGCCAAGACCCCCAGGGGGGAAGTGCAGATACGCAGTATTTT. Translation: CASSQDPQGGSADTQYF.